This TCR beta chain was observed in a study of cytomegalovirus exposure and HLA in healthy donors. For the study at large: In a later analysis, it was reported that the roughly 120 validation repertoires had been produced on the same platform as the 500 to 850 repertoires belonging to the first cohort.

Study observations and caveats: Reported performance of the classifier showed diagnosis of cytomegalovirus status with high specificity and sensitivity. Within the 130 or so validation repertoires, first-cohort TCR clusters tended to co-occur, according to a later analysis.

Concerning this clone: Antigen unknown.

This table comes from immunoSEQ multiplex PCR, and its TCRdb copy is limited to in-frame clones, with some not included. The data show more than 45,000 clones, with roughly 94% seen just once and around 2% held by the top ten. The CDR3 contains 13 residues. V was cut by 4 bases and J by 9 bases, with 13 bases left in between. Germline CDR1 is MNHEY and CDR2 is SMNVEV (reference sequence). The rearrangement uses TRBV27 and TRBJ1-5; maybe TRBD1 (5 bases). The source is a man between 18 and 35 years old in good health and CMV-seronegative. The sample taken for sequencing was PBMCs. CDR3 sequence reads: CASSSQGRRPQHF. The DNA for the CDR3 is TGTGCCAGCAGTTCCCAGGGTCGGAGGCCCCAGCATTTT.